These T cell receptor beta chains were read from a single sample in a study of blood T cell repertoires in COVID-19. TCRdb's table, derived via immunoSEQ multiplex PCR, lists solely in-frame clones and lacks some. The sample records 4,900 or so clones, approximately 70% being singletons. What was sequenced was peripheral blood. The receptors shown here come from a human donor in a cohort sampled during active COVID-19. The CDR3 runs from the conserved cysteine through the conserved F or W. D genes are given only for firm matches. The size entry is marked missing in some rows and otherwise reads once, few, many or a size class.

d_call,j_call,clone_size,v_call,cdr3_nt,cdr3_aa
TRBD2,TRBJ2-5,-,TRBV7-6,TGTGCCAGCAGCTCCGAGGGGACTAGCCGAGAGACCCAGTACTTC,CASSSEGTSRETQYF
-,TRBJ2-6,-,TRBV6-6,TGTGCCAGCAGTGTTCAGGGTTCCTCTGGGGCCAACGTCCTGACTTTC,CASSVQGSSGANVLTF
TRBD1,TRBJ1-2,-,TRBV25-1,TGTGCCAGCACCGACATGAGACAGGGAAGCTATGGCTACACCTTC,CASTDMRQGSYGYTF
-,TRBJ2-1,few,TRBV11-2,TGTGCCAGCAGCCCTAATATCAATGAGCAGTTCTTC,CASSPNINEQFF
TRBD1,TRBJ2-7,-,TRBV7-2,TGTGCCAGCAGCCAAACGACCGGGACAGGGAACTACGAGCAGTACTTC,CASSQTTGTGNYEQYF
TRBD1,TRBJ1-4,-,TRBV6-6,TGTGCCAGCAGTCGACAGGGACAATGGGCTAATGAAAAACTGTTTTTT,CASSRQGQWANEKLFF
TRBD1,TRBJ1-1,once,TRBV6-6,TGTGCCAGCAGTCCAGCGGGGACTAGACAGGGTATGAACACTGAAGCTTTCTTT,CASSPAGTRQGMNTEAFF
-,TRBJ2-2,-,TRBV9,TGTGCCAGCCAAGCTGATTTAACCGGGGAGCTGTTTTTT,CASQADLTGELFF
-,TRBJ1-1,-,TRBV3-1/TRBV3-2,TGTGCCAGCAGCCCCCAAGAGAGAGGGATGGGGACTGAAGCTTTCTTT,CASSPQERGMGTEAFF
TRBD1,TRBJ1-2,-,TRBV28,TGTGCCAGCAGTGCCGGGACAGGATCCTATGGCTACACCTTC,CASSAGTGSYGYTF
-,TRBJ1-6,-,TRBV6-5,TGTGCCAGCAGTCCCCTTCGGGGGGGCTCACCCCTCCACTTT,CASSPLRGGSPLHF